A selection of T cell receptor beta chains follows, all from one sample in a study of breast tumors, draining lymph nodes, adjacent tissues. TCRdb called the multiplex PCR reads again in MiXCR, with one record for every CDR3 protein. The profile shows roughly 86,000 distinct CDR3 sequences, approximately 19% of them singletons. Sequenced material: axillary lymph node tissue. The receptor source for this set is a female donor with breast cancer. Some clones in this sample may be carry-over from other donors' samples. CDR3s include the opening cysteine and the closing phenylalanine or tryptophan. D genes are given only for firm matches. For some rows the clone size is stated as once, few or many, or as a class when expanded; others skip it.

clone size,V gene,J gene,D gene,CDR3 DNA,CDR3 protein
many,TRBV20-1,TRBJ2-1,-,TGCAGTGCTAGAGTACGCTTGGTGGCCTACAATGAGCAGTTCTTC,CSARVRLVAYNEQFF
-,TRBV27,TRBJ2-1,TRBD2,TGTGCCAGCGGACCGCCGACTAGCGGGGGTGAGCAGTTCTTC,CASGPPTSGGEQFF
many,TRBV6-5,TRBJ1-6,TRBD1,TGTGCCAGCAGTTCCGGTTGGGACAGCTCAAATTCACCCCTCCACTTT,CASSSGWDSSNSPLHF
many,TRBV20-1,TRBJ2-7,TRBD2,TGCAGTGCTAGAGACCCTAGCGGACCCTACGAGCAGTACTTC,CSARDPSGPYEQYF
many,TRBV3-1,TRBJ2-7,-,TGTGCCAGCAGCCAGGGTGAGCCCACCGAGCAGTACTTC,CASSQGEPTEQYF
many,TRBV7-2,TRBJ2-5,-,TGTGCCAGCAGCTTAGGAGTCTCAGAGACCCAGTACTTC,CASSLGVSETQYF
many,TRBV28,TRBJ2-7,-,TGTGCCAGCAGCCTGAGCAGGGGAGTTCCCTACGAGCAGTACTTC,CASSLSRGVPYEQYF
many,TRBV6-2/TRBV6-3,TRBJ2-1,TRBD2,TGTGCCAGCAACGGGAGGCACCCCTACAATGAGCAGTTCTTC,CASNGRHPYNEQFF
many,TRBV2,TRBJ1-3,TRBD1,TGTGCCAGCAAGGGGGCTTCCGGAAACACCATATATTTT,CASKGASGNTIYF
many,TRBV5-1,TRBJ2-2,-,TGCGCCAGCAGCCCGGGACACGCGAACACCGGGGAGCTGTTTTTT,CASSPGHANTGELFF
many,TRBV6-5,TRBJ2-7,TRBD2,TGTGCCAGCAGTTACTCGAGCGGGAGTTCCTACGAGCAGTACTTC,CASSYSSGSSYEQYF
-,TRBV27,TRBJ2-1,-,TGTGCCAGCAGTTCCCTCCAAGCGGAAACTCGATACAATGAGCAGTTCTTC,CASSSLQAETRYNEQFF
many,TRBV29-1,TRBJ1-3,-,TGCAGCGGGAACAGGGTAGGAGAAGGAAACACCATATATTTT,CSGNRVGEGNTIYF
many,TRBV20-1,TRBJ2-7,-,TGCAGTGCTAGAGATTCGGGAGAGGGGTACTTC,CSARDSGEGYF
-,TRBV3-1,TRBJ2-2,TRBD1,TGTGCCAGCAACCCAGGGGGCGGCACCGGGGAGCTGTTTTTT,CASNPGGGTGELFF
many,TRBV7-2,TRBJ2-5,-,TGTGCCAGCAGCTTATTTCTAATTAGCAAAGAGACCCAGTACTTC,CASSLFLISKETQYF
many,TRBV7-8,TRBJ2-5,-,TGTGCCAGCAGCTTAGATGGTCTAGCCGAGACCCAGTACTTC,CASSLDGLAETQYF
few,TRBV27,TRBJ1-6,-,TGTGCCAGCAGTTTGGGGGCTCAGTGGCTTCTTAATTCACCCCTCCACTTT,CASSLGAQWLLNSPLHF
many,TRBV11-2,TRBJ2-7,-,TGTGCCAGCAGCTTAATGAACTACGAGCAGTACTTC,CASSLMNYEQYF
many,TRBV7-2,TRBJ2-3,-,TGTGCCAGCAGCACCCAGGCCCGATCCACAGATACGCAGTATTTT,CASSTQARSTDTQYF
many,TRBV5-1,TRBJ1-4,-,TGCGCCAGCAGTAAGGGAAATGAAAAACTGTTTTTT,CASSKGNEKLFF
many,TRBV5-1,TRBJ1-2,-,TGCGCCAGCAGCTTGGGGCCTGAAGGGAGTGGCTACACCTTC,CASSLGPEGSGYTF
many,TRBV20-1,TRBJ2-1,-,TGCAGTGCCACCAGGGGTCACAATGAGCAGTTCTTC,CSATRGHNEQFF
many,TRBV6-1,TRBJ2-1,-,TGTGCCAGCACTCGAAGCGGAGGTAGACCTGAGCAGTTCTTC,CASTRSGGRPEQFF
many,TRBV7-3,TRBJ2-1,TRBD2,TGTGCCAGCATGCTGGAGCGGGGAGGTTACAATGAGCAGTTCTTC,CASMLERGGYNEQFF
many,TRBV25-1,TRBJ1-2,-,TGTGCCAGCAGTGAATTAGTTGGTGGGGGCTACACCTTC,CASSELVGGGYTF
many,TRBV6-1,TRBJ2-7,TRBD2,TGTGCCAGCAGTGAACTAGCGGAGAGCTCCTACGAGCAGTACTTC,CASSELAESSYEQYF
many,TRBV5-6,TRBJ1-2,-,TGTGCCAGCAGCTTGGCTCTGGGGGGCTACACCTTC,CASSLALGGYTF
many,TRBV19,TRBJ2-1,TRBD2,TGTGCCAGTAGTTTTCCTAGCGGGGGCCGCGAAAGCAATGAGCAGTTCTTC,CASSFPSGGRESNEQFF
many,TRBV11-2,TRBJ2-1,-,TGTGCCAGCAGCTCCAGCAGGGTTCATGAGCAGTTCTTC,CASSSSRVHEQFF
many,TRBV7-9,TRBJ1-6,-,TGTGCCAGCAGCGATAGCATGGGTTGGGATTCACCCCTCCACTTT,CASSDSMGWDSPLHF
many,TRBV20-1,TRBJ1-6,-,TGCAGTGCTAGAGATTCAACCGGCCCCGGGAAAAAGTTGGTTTCACCCCTCCACTTT,CSARDSTGPGKKLVSPLHF
many,TRBV19,TRBJ2-5,TRBD2,TGTGCCAGTAGTATAGGGCTAGCGGTCCGGGCGACCCAGTACTTC,CASSIGLAVRATQYF
many,TRBV15,TRBJ2-1,TRBD2,TGTGCCACCAGCAGAGAGGGCGGGAGCTCCTACAATGAGCAGTTCTTC,CATSREGGSSYNEQFF
-,TRBV3-1,TRBJ1-1,-,TGTGCCAGCAGCCAAGTCTCGGCCAGGGAGGGAAACACTGAAGCTTTCTTT,CASSQVSAREGNTEAFF
many,TRBV11-3,TRBJ1-6,-,TGTGCCAGCAGCTTAGGCGGAGCAGGTTCACCCCTCCACTTT,CASSLGGAGSPLHF
few,TRBV18,TRBJ2-1,-,TGTGCCAGCTCGCCCCTGATCCCCTCCTCCTACAATGAGCAGTTCTTC,CASSPLIPSSYNEQFF
many,TRBV7-9,TRBJ1-3,TRBD1,TGTGCCAGCAGCGCCGGGACAGCCTCTGGAAACACCATATATTTT,CASSAGTASGNTIYF
many,TRBV10-3,TRBJ2-2,-,TGTGCCATCAGTGAGTCCGGAACAGCGAACACCGGGGAGCTGTTTTTT,CAISESGTANTGELFF
-,TRBV6-5,TRBJ2-3,-,TGTGCCAGCAGCTACACCTGGGCAGGCACAGATACGCAGTATTTT,CASSYTWAGTDTQYF
many,TRBV7-9,TRBJ1-6,-,TGTGCCAGCAGCTTCTCGAACCTGCGTTCACCCCTCCACTTT,CASSFSNLRSPLHF
many,TRBV12-3/TRBV12-4,TRBJ1-5,-,TGTGCCAGCAGTCGCCCAAGTCAGCCCCAGCATTTT,CASSRPSQPQHF
-,TRBV3-1,TRBJ2-7,TRBD2,TGTGCCAGCAGCCGTGGGACTAGCGGGAGTTTCCTTTACGAGCAGTACTTC,CASSRGTSGSFLYEQYF
-,TRBV5-4,TRBJ1-2,-,TGTGCCAGCAGCCCCACGGAGGGGCAGGGCTATGGCTACACCTTC,CASSPTEGQGYGYTF